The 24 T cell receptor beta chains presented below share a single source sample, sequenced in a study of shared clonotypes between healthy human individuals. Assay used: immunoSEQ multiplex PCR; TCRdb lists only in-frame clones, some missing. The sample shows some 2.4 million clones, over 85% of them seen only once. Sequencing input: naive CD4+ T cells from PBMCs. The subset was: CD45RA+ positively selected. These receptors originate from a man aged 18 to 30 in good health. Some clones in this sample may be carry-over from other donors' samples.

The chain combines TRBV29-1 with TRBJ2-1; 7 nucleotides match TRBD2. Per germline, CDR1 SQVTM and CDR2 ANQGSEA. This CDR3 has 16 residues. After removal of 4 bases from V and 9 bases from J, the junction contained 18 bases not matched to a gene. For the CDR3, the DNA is TGCAGCGTTGCCCCCAGATTAGGCGGGGGTTTTCCTGAGCAGTTCTTC. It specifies CSVAPRLGGGFPEQFF.

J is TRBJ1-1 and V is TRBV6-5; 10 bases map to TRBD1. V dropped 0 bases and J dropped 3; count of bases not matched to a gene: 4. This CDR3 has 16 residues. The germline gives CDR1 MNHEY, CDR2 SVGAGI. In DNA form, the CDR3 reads TGTGCCAGCAGTTACTCGGGGACAGGGGTCGACACTGAAGCTTTCTTT. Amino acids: CASSYSGTGVDTEAFF.

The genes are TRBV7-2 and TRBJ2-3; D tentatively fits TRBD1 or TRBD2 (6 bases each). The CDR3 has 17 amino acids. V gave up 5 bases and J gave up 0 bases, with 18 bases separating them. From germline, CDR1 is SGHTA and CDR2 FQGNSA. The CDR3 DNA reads TGTGCCAGCAGCCGCCCCACGCGAGGGGGGAGCACAGATACGCAGTATTTT. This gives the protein CASSRPTRGGSTDTQYF.

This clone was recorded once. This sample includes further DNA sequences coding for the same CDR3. CDR3 sequence: CASSLRDRRNQPQHF. The CDR3 nucleotides read TGTGCCAGCAGTTTACGGGACAGACGGAATCAGCCCCAGCATTTT. This chain uses TRBV28 with TRBJ1-5; 7 bases line up with TRBD1. Germline CDR1 MDHEN, CDR2 SYDVKM. The length of the CDR3 is 15 residues. The J segment lost 4 bases and the V segment lost 2 bases, leaving 5 bases of the junction unmatched.

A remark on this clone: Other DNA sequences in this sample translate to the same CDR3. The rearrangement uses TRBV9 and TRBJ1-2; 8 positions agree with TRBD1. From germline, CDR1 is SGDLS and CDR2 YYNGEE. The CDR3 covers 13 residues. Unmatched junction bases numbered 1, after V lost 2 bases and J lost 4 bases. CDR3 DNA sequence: TGTGCCAGCAGCGTCGGACAGGGCTATGGCTACACCTTC. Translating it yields CASSVGQGYGYTF.

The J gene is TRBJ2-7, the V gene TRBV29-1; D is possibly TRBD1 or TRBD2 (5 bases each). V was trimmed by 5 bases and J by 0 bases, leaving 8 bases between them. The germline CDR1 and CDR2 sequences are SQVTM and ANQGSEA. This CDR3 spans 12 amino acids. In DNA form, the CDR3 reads TGCAGCGTTACGGGGACCTCCTACGAGCAGTACTTC. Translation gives CSVTGTSYEQYF.

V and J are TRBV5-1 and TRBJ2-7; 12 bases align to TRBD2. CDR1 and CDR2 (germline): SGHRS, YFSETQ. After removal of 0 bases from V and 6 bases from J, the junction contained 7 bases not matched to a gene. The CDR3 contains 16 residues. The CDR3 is CASSLVASGRAGEQYF. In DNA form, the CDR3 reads TGCGCCAGCAGCTTGGTGGCTAGCGGGAGGGCCGGCGAGCAGTACTTC. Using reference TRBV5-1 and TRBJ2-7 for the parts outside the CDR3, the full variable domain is KAGVTQTPRYLIKTRGQQVTLSCSPISGHRSVSWYQQTPGQGLQFLFEYFSETQRNKGNFPGRFSGRQFSNSRSEMNVSTLELGDSALYLCASSLVASGRAGEQYFGPGTRLTVT.

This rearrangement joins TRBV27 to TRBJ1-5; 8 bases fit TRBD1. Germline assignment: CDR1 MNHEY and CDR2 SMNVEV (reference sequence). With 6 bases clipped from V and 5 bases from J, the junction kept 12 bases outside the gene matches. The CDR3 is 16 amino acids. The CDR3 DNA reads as TGTGCCAGCAGCCGAAAGCCGACAGGGGACCATCAGCCCCAGCATTTT. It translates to CASSRKPTGDHQPQHF.

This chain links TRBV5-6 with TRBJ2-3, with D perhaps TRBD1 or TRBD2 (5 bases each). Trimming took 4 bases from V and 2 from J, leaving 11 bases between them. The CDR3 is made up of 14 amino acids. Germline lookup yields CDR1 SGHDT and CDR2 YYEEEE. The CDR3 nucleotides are TGTGCCAGCAGCCCGGGACCGATCACAGATACGCAGTATTTT. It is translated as CASSPGPITDTQYF. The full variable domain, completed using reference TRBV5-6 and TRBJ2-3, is DAGVTQSPTHLIKTRGQQVTLRCSPKSGHDTVSWYQQALGQGPQFIFQYYEEEERQRGNFPDRFSGHQFPNYSSELNVNALLLGDSALYLCASSPGPITDTQYFGPGTRLTVL.

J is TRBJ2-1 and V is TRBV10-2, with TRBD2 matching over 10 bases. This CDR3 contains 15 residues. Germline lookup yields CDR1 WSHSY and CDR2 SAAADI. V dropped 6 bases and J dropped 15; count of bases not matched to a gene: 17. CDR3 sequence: CASREQASGRGLGFF. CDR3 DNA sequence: TGCGCCAGCAGGGAGCAAGCTAGCGGGAGAGGTCTGGGGTTCTTC.

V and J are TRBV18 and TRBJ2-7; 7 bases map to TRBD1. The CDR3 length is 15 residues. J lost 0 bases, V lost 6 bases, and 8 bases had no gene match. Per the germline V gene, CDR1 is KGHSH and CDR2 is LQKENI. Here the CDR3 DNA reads TGTGCCAGCTCCCACGGACAGGACCTCTCCTACGAGCAGTACTTC. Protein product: CASSHGQDLSYEQYF.

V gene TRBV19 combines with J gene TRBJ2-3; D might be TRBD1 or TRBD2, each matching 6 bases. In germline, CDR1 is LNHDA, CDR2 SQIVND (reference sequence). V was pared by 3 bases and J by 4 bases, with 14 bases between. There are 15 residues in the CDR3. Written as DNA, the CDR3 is TGTGCCAGTAGTATTACAGGGAGGCTAGCAGATACGCAGTATTTT. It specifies CASSITGRLADTQYF.

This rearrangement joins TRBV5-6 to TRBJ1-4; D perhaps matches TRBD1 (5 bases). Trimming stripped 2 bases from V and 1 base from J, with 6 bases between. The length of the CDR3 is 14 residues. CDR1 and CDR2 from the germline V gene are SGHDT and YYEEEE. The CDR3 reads CASSFRVTNEKLFF. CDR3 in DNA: TGTGCCAGCAGCTTCAGGGTAACTAATGAAAAACTGTTTTTT.

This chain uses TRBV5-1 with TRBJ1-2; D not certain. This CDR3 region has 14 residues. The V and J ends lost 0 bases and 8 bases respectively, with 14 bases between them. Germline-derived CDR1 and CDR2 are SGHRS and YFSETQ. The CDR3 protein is CASSLAVQALGYTF. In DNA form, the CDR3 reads TGCGCCAGCAGCTTGGCCGTGCAGGCCTTGGGCTACACCTTC. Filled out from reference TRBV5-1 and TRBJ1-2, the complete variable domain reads KAGVTQTPRYLIKTRGQQVTLSCSPISGHRSVSWYQQTPGQGLQFLFEYFSETQRNKGNFPGRFSGRQFSNSRSEMNVSTLELGDSALYLCASSLAVQALGYTFGSGTRLTVV.

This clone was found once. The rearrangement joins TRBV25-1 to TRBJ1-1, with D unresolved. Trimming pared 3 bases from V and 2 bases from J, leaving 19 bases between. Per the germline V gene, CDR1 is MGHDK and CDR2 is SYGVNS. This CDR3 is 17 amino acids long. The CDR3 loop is CASSDRRGKVGNTEAFF. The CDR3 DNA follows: TGTGCCAGCAGTGATCGGAGAGGGAAGGTTGGTAACACTGAAGCTTTCTTT.

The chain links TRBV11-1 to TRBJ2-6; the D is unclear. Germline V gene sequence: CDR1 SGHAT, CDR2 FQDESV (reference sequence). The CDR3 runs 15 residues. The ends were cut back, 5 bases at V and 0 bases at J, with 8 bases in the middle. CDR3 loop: CASSQRSSGANVLTF. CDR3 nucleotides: TGTGCCAGCAGCCAGAGGAGCTCTGGGGCCAACGTCCTGACTTTC. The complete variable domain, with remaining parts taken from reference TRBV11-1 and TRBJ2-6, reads EAEVAQSPRYKITEKSQAVAFWCDPISGHATLYWYRQILGQGPELLVQFQDESVVDDSQLPKDRFSAERLKGVDSTLKIQPAELGDSAMYLCASSQRSSGANVLTFGAGSRLTVL.

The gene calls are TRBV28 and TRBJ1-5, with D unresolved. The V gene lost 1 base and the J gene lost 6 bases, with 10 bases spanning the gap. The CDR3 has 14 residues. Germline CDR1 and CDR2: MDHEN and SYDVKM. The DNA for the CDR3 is TGTGCCAGCAGTTTATCGCCCGAGGTTCAGCCCCAGCATTTT. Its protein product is CASSLSPEVQPQHF.

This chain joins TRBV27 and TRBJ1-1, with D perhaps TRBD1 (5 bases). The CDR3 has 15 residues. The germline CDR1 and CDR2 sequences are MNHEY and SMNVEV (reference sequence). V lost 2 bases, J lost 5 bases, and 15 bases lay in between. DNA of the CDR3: TGTGCCAGCAGTTTAGTGCAGGGATTGAGGACTGAAGCTTTCTTT. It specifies CASSLVQGLRTEAFF.

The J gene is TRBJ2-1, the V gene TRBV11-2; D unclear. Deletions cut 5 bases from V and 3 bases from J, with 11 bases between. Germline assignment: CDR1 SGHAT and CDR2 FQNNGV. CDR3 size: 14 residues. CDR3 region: CASSPLVGYNEQFF. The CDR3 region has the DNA TGTGCCAGCAGCCCGTTGGTGGGCTACAATGAGCAGTTCTTC. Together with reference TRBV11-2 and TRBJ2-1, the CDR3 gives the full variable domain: EAGVAQSPRYKIIEKRQSVAFWCNPISGHATLYWYQQILGQGPKLLIQFQNNGVVDDSQLPKDRFSAERLKGVDSTLKIQPAKLEDSAVYLCASSPLVGYNEQFFGPGTRLTVL.

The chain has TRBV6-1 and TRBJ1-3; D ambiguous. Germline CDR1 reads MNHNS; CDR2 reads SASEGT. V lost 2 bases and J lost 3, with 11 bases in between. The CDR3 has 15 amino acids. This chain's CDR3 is CASSEWAGGGNTIYF. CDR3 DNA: TGTGCCAGCAGTGAATGGGCGGGAGGTGGAAACACCATATATTTT.

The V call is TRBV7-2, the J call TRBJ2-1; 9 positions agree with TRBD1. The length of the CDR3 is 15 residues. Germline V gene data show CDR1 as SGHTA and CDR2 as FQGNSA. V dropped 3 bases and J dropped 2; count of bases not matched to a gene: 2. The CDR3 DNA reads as TGTGCCAGCAGCTTGCGGACAGGGGCCTACAATGAGCAGTTCTTC. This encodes CASSLRTGAYNEQFF.

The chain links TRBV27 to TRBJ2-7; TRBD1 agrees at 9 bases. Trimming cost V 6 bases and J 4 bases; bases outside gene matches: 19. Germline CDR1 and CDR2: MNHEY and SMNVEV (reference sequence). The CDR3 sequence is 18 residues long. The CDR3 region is CASSRTGVELTLEYEQYF. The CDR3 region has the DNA TGTGCCAGCAGCCGGACAGGGGTAGAATTGACCCTTGAATACGAGCAGTACTTC.

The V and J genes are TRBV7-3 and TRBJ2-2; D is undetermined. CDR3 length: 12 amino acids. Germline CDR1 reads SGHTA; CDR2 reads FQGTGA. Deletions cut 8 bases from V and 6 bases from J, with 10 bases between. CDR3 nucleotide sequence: TGTGCCAGCGGCCGTACGGCCGGGGAGCTGTTTTTT. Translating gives CASGRTAGELFF.

The CDR3 DNA follows: TGTGCCAGCAGGCGGGCTAGCGGGGGATACGAGCAGTACTTC. Protein product: CASRRASGGYEQYF. The chain joins TRBV28 to TRBJ2-7; 10 bases are a match to TRBD2. The V gene end was trimmed by 6 bases and the J gene end by 4 bases; junction bases not matched to a gene: 6. Germline V gene sequence: CDR1 MDHEN, CDR2 SYDVKM. The CDR3 runs to 14 residues.